The 4 T cell receptor beta chains given below trace back to one sample, sequenced in a study of blood T cells in healthy people across ages. The use of a sample-barcoded 5' primer and a J-beta primer mix characterized a second PCR of about 7 to 12 cycles. TCRdb called the 5' RACE reads again in MiXCR, with one record for every CDR3 protein. The profile shows roughly 1,300,000 distinct CDR3 sequences, approximately 59% of them singletons. Sequenced sample: blood. All receptors derive from a man aged 18 to 29 in good health.

V gene TRBV6-2 or TRBV6-3 combines with J gene TRBJ1-6; the match to TRBD1 covers 7 bases. The V segment lost 4 bases and the J segment 7 bases; nucleotides outside the gene matches: 10. Germline CDR1 MNHEY, CDR2 SVGEGT. This CDR3 comprises 16 residues. The CDR3 here is CASSSRSGQRNSPLHF. The CDR3 DNA reads TGTGCCAGCAGTTCACGTTCGGGACAGCGGAATTCACCCCTCCACTTT.

The chain carries TRBV2 and TRBJ2-5; 10 bases match TRBD2. There are 15 residues in the CDR3. Germline CDR1 SNHLY, CDR2 FYNNEI. V shed 6 bases, J shed 4 bases, and the junction held 8 bases outside the gene matches. The CDR3 here is CASRGLATAGETQYF. CDR3 DNA sequence: TGTGCCAGCAGGGGACTAGCGACCGCGGGAGAGACCCAGTACTTC.

Only a few counts were recorded for this clonotype. V and J are TRBV6-2 or TRBV6-3 and TRBJ1-2; D unclear. Trimming took 0 bases from V and 4 from J, leaving 3 bases between them. CDR3 size: 12 residues. Germline values: CDR1 MNHEY, CDR2 SVGEGT. CDR3 region: CASSYSTYGYTF. The CDR3 bases are TGTGCCAGCAGTTACTCGACCTATGGCTACACCTTC.

This chain joins TRBV12-3 or TRBV12-4 and TRBJ1-2, with D perhaps matching TRBD1 (5 bases). Trimming cost V 10 bases and J 4 bases, with 25 bases left between them. This CDR3 comprises 16 residues. In DNA form, the CDR3 reads TGTGCCACACTACGCTACACCCCGACAGACTTCTATGGCTACACCTTC. Translated: CATLRYTPTDFYGYTF.